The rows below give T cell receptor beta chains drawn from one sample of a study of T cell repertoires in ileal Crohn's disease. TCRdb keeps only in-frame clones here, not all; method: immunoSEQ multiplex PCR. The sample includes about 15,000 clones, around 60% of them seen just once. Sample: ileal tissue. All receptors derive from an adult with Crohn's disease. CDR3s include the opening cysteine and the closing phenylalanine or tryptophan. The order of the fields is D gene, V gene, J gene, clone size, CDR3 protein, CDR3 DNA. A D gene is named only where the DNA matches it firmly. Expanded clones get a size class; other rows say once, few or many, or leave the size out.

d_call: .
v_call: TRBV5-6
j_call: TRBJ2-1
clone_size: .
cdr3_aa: CASSPPGWVLNEQFF
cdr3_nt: TGTGCCAGCAGCCCACCGGGGTGGGTTCTGAATGAGCAGTTCTTC

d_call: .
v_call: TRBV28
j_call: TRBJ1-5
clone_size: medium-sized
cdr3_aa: CASARDPQPQHF
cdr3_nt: TGTGCCAGCGCGAGGGATCCCCAGCCCCAGCATTTT

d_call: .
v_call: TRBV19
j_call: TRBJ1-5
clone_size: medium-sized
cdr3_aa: CASSIAGISNQPQHF
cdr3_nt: TGTGCCAGTAGTATAGCGGGGATTAGCAATCAGCCCCAGCATTTT

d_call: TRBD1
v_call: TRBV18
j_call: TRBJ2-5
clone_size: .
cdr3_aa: CASSSGTGETQYF
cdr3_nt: TGTGCCAGCTCATCCGGGACAGGGGAGACCCAGTACTTC

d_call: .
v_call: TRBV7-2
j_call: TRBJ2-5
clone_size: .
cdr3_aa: CASSSRTTTQETQYF
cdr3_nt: TGTGCCAGCAGCTCTCGGACTACCACCCAAGAGACCCAGTACTTC

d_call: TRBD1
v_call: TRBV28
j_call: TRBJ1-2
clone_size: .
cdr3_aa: CASTPPWDSNYGYTF
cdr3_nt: TGTGCCAGCACCCCGCCCTGGGACAGCAACTATGGCTACACCTTC

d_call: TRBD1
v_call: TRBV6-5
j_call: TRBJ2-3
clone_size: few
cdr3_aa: CASSRGQGATDTQYF
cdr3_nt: TGTGCCAGCAGCCGCGGACAGGGGGCTACGGATACGCAGTATTTT

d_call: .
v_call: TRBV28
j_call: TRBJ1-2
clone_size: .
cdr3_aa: CASSLEALRSGYTF
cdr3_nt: TGTGCCAGCAGTTTAGAGGCCCTTAGGAGTGGCTACACCTTC

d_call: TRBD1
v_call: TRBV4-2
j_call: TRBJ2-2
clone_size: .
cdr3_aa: CASSQDLVTGHGELFF
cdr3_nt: TGTGCCAGCAGCCAAGATCTTGTGACAGGGCACGGGGAGCTGTTTTTT

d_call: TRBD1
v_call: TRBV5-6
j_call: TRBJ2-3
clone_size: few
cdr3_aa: CASSLSPRTGAVDTQYF
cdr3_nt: TGTGCCAGCAGCTTGTCCCCTCGGACAGGGGCAGTAGATACGCAGTATTTT

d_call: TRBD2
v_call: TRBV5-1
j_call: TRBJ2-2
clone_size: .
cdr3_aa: CASSRTSGSSSGELFF
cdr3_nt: TGCGCCAGCAGCCGGACTAGCGGGAGCTCTTCGGGGGAGCTGTTTTTT

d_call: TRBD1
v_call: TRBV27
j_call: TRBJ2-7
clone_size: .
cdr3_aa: CASSYRDRVGEQYF
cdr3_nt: TGTGCCAGCAGTTACCGGGACAGGGTAGGCGAGCAGTACTTC

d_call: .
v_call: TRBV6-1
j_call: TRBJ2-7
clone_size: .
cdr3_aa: CASSGGPSYEQYF
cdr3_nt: TGTGCCAGCAGCGGCGGGCCCTCCTACGAGCAGTACTTC

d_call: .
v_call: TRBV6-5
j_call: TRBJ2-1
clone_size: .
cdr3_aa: CASTPGRGKGEQFF
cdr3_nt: TGTGCCAGCACCCCGGGGAGGGGGAAAGGTGAGCAGTTCTTC

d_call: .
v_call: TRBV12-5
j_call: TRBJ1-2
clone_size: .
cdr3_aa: CASGSPGDYGYTF
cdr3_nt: TGTGCTAGTGGTTCCCCAGGGGACTATGGCTACACCTTC

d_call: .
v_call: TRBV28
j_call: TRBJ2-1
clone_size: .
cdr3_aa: CANSLYSYNEQFF
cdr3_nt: TGTGCCAACAGTTTATACAGCTACAATGAGCAGTTCTTC

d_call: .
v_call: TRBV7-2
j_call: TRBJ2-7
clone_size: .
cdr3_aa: CASSLATGFSYEQYF
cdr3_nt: TGTGCCAGCAGCTTAGCGACGGGTTTTTCCTACGAGCAGTACTTC

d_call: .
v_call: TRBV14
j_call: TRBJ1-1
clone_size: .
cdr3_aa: CASSQTTGLGAFF
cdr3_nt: TGTGCCAGCAGCCAAACAACAGGGCTCGGGGCTTTCTTT

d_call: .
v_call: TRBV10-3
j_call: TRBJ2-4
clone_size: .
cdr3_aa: CAISRVAKNIQYF
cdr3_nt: TGTGCCATCAGCAGGGTGGCCAAAAACATTCAGTACTTC

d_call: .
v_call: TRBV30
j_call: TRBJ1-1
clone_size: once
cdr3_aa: CAWSVDAGNSFF
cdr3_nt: TGTGCCTGGAGTGTAGATGCAGGGAACTCTTTCTTT

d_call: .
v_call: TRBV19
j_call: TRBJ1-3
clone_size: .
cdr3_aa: CASSIDWSIGNTIYF
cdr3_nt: TGTGCCAGTAGTATAGATTGGAGTATTGGAAACACCATATATTTT

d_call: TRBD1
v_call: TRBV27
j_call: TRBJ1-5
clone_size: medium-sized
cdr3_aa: CASSLDRGPNQPQHF
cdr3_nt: TGTGCCAGCAGTTTAGACAGGGGGCCCAATCAGCCCCAGCATTTT

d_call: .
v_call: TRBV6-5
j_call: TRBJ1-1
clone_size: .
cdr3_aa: CASRDRRNTEAFF
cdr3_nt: TGTGCCAGCAGGGACAGAAGAAACACTGAAGCTTTCTTT

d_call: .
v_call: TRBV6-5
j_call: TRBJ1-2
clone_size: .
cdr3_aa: CASTRTDSNYGYTF
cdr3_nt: TGTGCCAGCACCCGGACAGATTCTAACTATGGCTACACCTTC

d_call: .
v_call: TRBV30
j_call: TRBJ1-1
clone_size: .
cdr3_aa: CAWTPGVSAFF
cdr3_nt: TGTGCCTGGACCCCGGGGGTTTCAGCTTTCTTT

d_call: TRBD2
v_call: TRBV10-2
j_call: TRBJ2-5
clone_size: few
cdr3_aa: CASSESGLAGYVFGATQYF
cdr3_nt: TGCGCCAGCAGTGAGTCGGGACTAGCGGGCTACGTCTTTGGGGCAACCCAGTACTTC

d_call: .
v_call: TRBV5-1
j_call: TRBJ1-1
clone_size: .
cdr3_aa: CASSGPTAIEAFF
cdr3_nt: TGCGCCAGCAGCGGCCCGACAGCTATTGAAGCTTTCTTT

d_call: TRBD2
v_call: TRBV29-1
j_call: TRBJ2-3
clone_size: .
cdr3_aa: CSAFGRGTAQYF
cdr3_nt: TGCAGCGCCTTCGGGAGGGGGACCGCGCAGTATTTT

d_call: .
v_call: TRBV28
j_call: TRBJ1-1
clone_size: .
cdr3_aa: CASSIEEGTEAFF
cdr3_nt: TGTGCCAGCAGTATAGAAGAGGGCACTGAAGCTTTCTTT

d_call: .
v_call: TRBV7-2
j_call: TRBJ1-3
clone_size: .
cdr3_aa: CASTTGGGPGNTIYF
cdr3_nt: TGTGCCAGCACCACGGGAGGGGGGCCTGGAAACACCATATATTTT

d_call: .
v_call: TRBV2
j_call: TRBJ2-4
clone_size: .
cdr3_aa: CASMGGKNIQYF
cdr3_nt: TGTGCCAGCATGGGCGGGAAAAACATTCAGTACTTC

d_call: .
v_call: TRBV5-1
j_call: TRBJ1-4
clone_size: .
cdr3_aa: CASSLGGGKGWNEKLFF
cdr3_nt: TGCGCCAGCAGCTTGGGTGGAGGGAAAGGTTGGAATGAAAAACTGTTTTTT

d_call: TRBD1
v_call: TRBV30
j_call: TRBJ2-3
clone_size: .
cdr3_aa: CACDRGTTDTQYF
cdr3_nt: TGTGCCTGCGACAGGGGAACCACAGATACGCAGTATTTT

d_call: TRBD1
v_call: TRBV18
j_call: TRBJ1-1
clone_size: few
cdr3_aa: CASSRDRDWTEAFF
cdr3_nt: TGTGCCAGCTCGAGGGACAGGGACTGGACTGAAGCTTTCTTT

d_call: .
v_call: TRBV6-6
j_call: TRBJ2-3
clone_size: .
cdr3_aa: CASSGSTDTQYF
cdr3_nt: TGTGCCAGCTCGGGGAGCACAGATACGCAGTATTTT

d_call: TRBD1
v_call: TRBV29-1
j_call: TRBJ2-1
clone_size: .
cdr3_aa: CSVGQGARGEQFF
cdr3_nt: TGCAGCGTCGGACAGGGGGCGCGGGGAGAGCAGTTCTTC

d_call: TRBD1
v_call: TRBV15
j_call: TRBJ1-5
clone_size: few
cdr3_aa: CATSRDRGLVSNQPQHF
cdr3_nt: TGTGCCACCAGCAGGGACAGGGGGCTTGTTAGCAATCAGCCCCAGCATTTT

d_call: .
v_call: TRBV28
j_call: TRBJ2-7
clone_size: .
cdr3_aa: CASSLGGLTVREQYF
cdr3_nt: TGTGCCAGCAGTTTAGGTGGGCTAACCGTCCGCGAGCAGTACTTC

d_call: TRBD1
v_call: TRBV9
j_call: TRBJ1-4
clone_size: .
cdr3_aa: CASSDRDREGKLFF
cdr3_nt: TGTGCCAGCAGCGACCGGGACAGGGAGGGAAAACTGTTTTTT

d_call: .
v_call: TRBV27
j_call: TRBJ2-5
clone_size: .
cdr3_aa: CASRTLGRETQYF
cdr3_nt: TGTGCCAGCAGAACTCTAGGTAGAGAGACCCAGTACTTC

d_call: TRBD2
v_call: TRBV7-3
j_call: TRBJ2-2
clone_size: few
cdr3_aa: CASSYFSGTSGSGGTGELFF
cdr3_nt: TGTGCCAGCAGCTATTTTTCAGGGACTAGCGGGAGCGGTGGCACCGGGGAGCTGTTTTTT

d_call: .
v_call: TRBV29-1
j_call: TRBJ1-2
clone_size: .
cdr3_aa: CSVEGSPYGYTF
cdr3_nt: TGCAGCGTTGAGGGCAGTCCCTATGGCTACACCTTC

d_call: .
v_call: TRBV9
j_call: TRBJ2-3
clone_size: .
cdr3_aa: CASSVDPSGNTDTQYF
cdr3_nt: TGTGCCAGCAGCGTAGACCCCAGCGGTAACACAGATACGCAGTATTTT

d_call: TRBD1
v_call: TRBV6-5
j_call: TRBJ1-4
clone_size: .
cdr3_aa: CASSYRDRAKEKLFF
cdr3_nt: TGTGCCAGCAGTTACCGGGACAGGGCGAAGGAAAAACTGTTTTTT

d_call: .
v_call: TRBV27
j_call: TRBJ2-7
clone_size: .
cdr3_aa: CASRGVSSYEQYF
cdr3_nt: TGTGCCAGCAGGGGCGTTAGCTCCTACGAGCAGTACTTC